A single T cell receptor (beta chain) is shown here with its context. In the original workflow: Researchers report that nucleated cell counts were estimated from reference gene primer amplification. The table came from immunoSEQ multiplex PCR; TCRdb's copy has only in-frame clones and leaves some out. V and J calls and clone size follow that table, whereas D and trimming were derived from the DNA. The profile shows about 82,000 clones, roughly 80% of them singletons. This specimen comes from a study of blood T cell repertoires in COVID-19. On the study more broadly: There were acute and convalescent COVID-19 samples, and they came from the United States, Italy and Spain. T cells, B-cell-depleted T cells, or PBMCs provided the cDNA or gDNA that served as material.

Germline CDR1 and CDR2: ENHRY and SYGVKD. This CDR3 comprises 18 residues. Trimming removed 11 bases from V and 1 base from J; junction bases left unmatched: 16. This TCR was recovered from a woman between 40 and 55 years old with active or convalescent COVID-19. This chain links TRBV10-3 with TRBJ2-2, with 10 bases identical to TRBD2. The sequenced material came from peripheral blood. The CDR3 here is CAADRAGLAGGNTGELFF. For the CDR3, the DNA is TGTGCCGCCGACCGCGCAGGATTAGCGGGGGGGAACACCGGGGAGCTGTTTTTT.